This T cell receptor (beta chain) was identified during a study of CD8 T cells in Susac syndrome. V lost 4 bases and J lost 4; bases outside the gene matches: 2. The CDR3 sequence is 14 residues long. Random hexamers were used to reverse transcribe roughly 0.45 to 1 ug of RNA. TCR beta CDR3 was amplified by immunoSEQ multiplex PCR. This amplification extended across 54 Vbeta and 13 Jbeta segments. MiXCR, applied by TCRdb to the immunoSEQ multiplex PCR reads, yields one record per CDR3 protein. The table shows over 150,000 distinct CDR3 sequences, with about 93% occurring only once. The sample comprised CD4+ T cells from PBMCs. This TCR came from a human donor with Susac syndrome. This chain links TRBV12-3 or TRBV12-4 with TRBJ2-5; TRBD2 matches 11 bases. The CDR3 DNA reads as TGTGCCAGCAGTTGGACTAGCGGGCGAGAGACCCAGTACTTC. The encoded protein is CASSWTSGRETQYF.